These T cell receptor beta chains were read from a single sample in a study of T-cell reconstitution after alpha-beta-depleted transplantation in children. TCRdb recomputed calls from the PCR reads with MiXCR, one row per CDR3 protein. The sample has hundreds of thousands of distinct CDR3 sequences, around a tenth seen once; the top ten hold about 25%. Source: peripheral blood, taken 180 days after TCRalphabeta/CD19-depleted stem cell transplant. The receptor source for this set is a male patient aged 2 to 10 who had a stem cell transplant for chronic granulomatous disease, so the T cells may come from the graft donor. CDR3s include the opening cysteine and the closing phenylalanine or tryptophan. A D gene is named only where the DNA matches it firmly. A row's size may be missing; if present it is once, few, many or a size class.

>many|TRBV4-1|TRBD2|TRBJ2-5|18
CASSQGGWLAGSQETQYF
TGCGCCAGCAGCCAAGGAGGTTGGCTAGCGGGGAGTCAAGAGACCCAGTACTTC
>few|TRBV14|.|TRBJ1-6|13
CASSQAGLSPLHF
TGTGCCAGCAGCCAAGCGGGACTTTCACCCCTCCACTTT
>many|TRBV18|TRBD1|TRBJ1-4|15
CASSPDRGMNEKLFF
TGTGCCAGCTCACCTGACAGGGGGATGAATGAAAAACTGTTTTTT
>.|TRBV20-1|TRBD1|TRBJ2-3|14
CSALGQGSPDTQYF
TGCAGTGCTCTGGGACAGGGGAGCCCAGATACGCAGTATTTT
>.|TRBV12-3/TRBV12-4|TRBD2|TRBJ2-7|19
CASSSRIRGLAGGTYEQYF
TGTGCCAGCAGTTCTCGCATCCGGGGACTAGCGGGGGGGACCTACGAGCAGTACTTC
>many|TRBV20-1|TRBD2|TRBJ2-4|15
CSASGSSGRGNIQYF
TGCAGTGCTAGTGGTTCTAGCGGGAGAGGGAACATTCAGTACTTC
>many|TRBV27|.|TRBJ1-1|14
CASSSGTGNTEAFF
TGTGCCAGCAGTTCCGGGACCGGGAACACTGAAGCTTTCTTT
>many|TRBV3-1|TRBD1|TRBJ2-7|15
CASSPRRDRVREQYF
TGTGCCAGCAGCCCTCGCCGGGACAGGGTGAGAGAGCAGTACTTC
>.|TRBV18|.|TRBJ1-2|16
CASSLKIDSPNYGYTF
TGTGCCAGCTCACTGAAAATAGACAGTCCAAACTATGGCTACACCTTC
>few|TRBV11-2|TRBD2|TRBJ2-1|16
CASSILAVSSYNEQFF
TGTGCCAGCAGCATCCTAGCGGTTAGCTCCTACAATGAGCAGTTCTTC
>many|TRBV4-3|.|TRBJ2-2|15
CASSQDPGGIGELFF
TGCGCCAGCAGCCAAGATCCCGGCGGGATTGGGGAGCTGTTTTTT
>many|TRBV27|TRBD2|TRBJ2-1|16
CASSLAGVPSYNEQFF
TGTGCCAGCAGTCTAGCGGGAGTTCCCTCCTACAATGAGCAGTTCTTC
>many|TRBV12-3/TRBV12-4|.|TRBJ1-2|13
CASSRTANYGYTF
TGTGCCAGCAGTAGGACGGCGAACTATGGCTACACCTTC
>many|TRBV7-8|TRBD1|TRBJ2-3|16
CASSKNRGTNTDTQYF
TGTGCCAGCAGCAAGAACAGGGGAACGAACACAGATACGCAGTATTTT
>.|TRBV7-3|.|TRBJ2-5|15
CASSLLGLPQETQYF
TGTGCCAGCAGCTTACTTGGACTCCCACAAGAGACCCAGTACTTC
>few|TRBV28|.|TRBJ1-2|13
CAGSPTRSGGYTF
TGTGCCGGCAGTCCAACCCGGAGTGGTGGCTACACCTTC
>many|TRBV29-1|.|TRBJ1-2|13
CSAEDRSLKGYTF
TGCAGCGCCGAAGACAGGAGCTTAAAAGGCTACACCTTC
>many|TRBV27|.|TRBJ2-7|14
CASSLLTQGYEQYF
TGTGCCAGCAGTTTATTAACCCAGGGCTACGAGCAGTACTTC
>many|TRBV5-1|TRBD1|TRBJ1-5|15
CASSHGTGPNQPQHF
TGCGCCAGCAGCCATGGGACAGGGCCCAATCAGCCCCAGCATTTT
>many|TRBV5-1|.|TRBJ2-1|21
CASSLALGQEKRSGSYNEQFF
TGCGCCAGCAGCTTGGCCTTGGGGCAGGAAAAGAGGAGCGGCTCCTACAATGAGCAGTTCTTC
>many|TRBV7-8|TRBD1|TRBJ2-7|14
CASSSDRPSYEQYF
TGTGCCAGCAGCTCGGACAGGCCATCCTACGAGCAGTACTTC
>many|TRBV7-2|.|TRBJ2-7|15
CASSLITGVGYEQYF
TGTGCCAGCAGCTTAATTACGGGAGTGGGTTACGAGCAGTACTTC